This T cell receptor (beta chain) was identified in a study of cytomegalovirus exposure and HLA in healthy donors (dated by TCRdb to the late 2010s). In the study overall: According to an earlier analysis of a few hundred of the donors, about 179 million T cells yielded 117 million unique TCR beta sequences and about 300 Gb of sequence data. Approximately 300 gigabases of sequencing data and roughly 80 million unique TCR sequences made up an early release that covered roughly 670 HLA-typed donors. The genetic ancestry cluster associated with self-reported Caucasian donors included about four fifths of the roughly 410 genotyped donors. The study was designed to test whether signatures of past pathogen exposure could be identified by cataloging public T cell receptors. The T cell repertoires of several hundred subjects were profiled by immunosequencing and related to cytomegalovirus serostatus. Besides the first cohort of approximately 710 subjects, a separate validation cohort made up of over 95 different subjects was used. To predict cytomegalovirus infection status, the study brought together high-throughput TCR immunosequencing, statistical association of individual TCRs with disease status, and machine learning. To study patterns of TCR occurrence, a later analysis re-analyzed previously published TCR beta repertoires from around 660 donors and added high-resolution HLA genotyping. In the later analysis, no new phenotypic data were used to find candidate immune exposures; instead, reliance was placed on TCR beta sequences and their occurrence across donors. In an earlier analysis of 500 to 650 of the donors, high-throughput TCR beta sequencing was used to judge whether each TCR beta V gene segment behaved as functional or pseudogenic. Donor age, sex, ethnicity and CMV serostatus were compiled alongside the repertoire data. In a later genetic analysis, genome-wide SNP genotypes for about 60% of the 666 donors were used, and that subset was treated as a discovery cohort. All discovery cohort repertoires had been generated on a single sequencing platform. Class I and class II HLA loci were covered by the typing at four-digit resolution. Typing coverage varied by locus: roughly 620-640 donors for A, B, C, DRB1 and DQB1; roughly 510 for DQA1; around 610 for DPA1; around 490 for DPB1. Several DR-DQ haplotypes were treated as single units for association and clustering because of strong linkage in the cohort. Across about 370 genotyped donors of the cohort, an average of 235,054 unique TCR beta nucleotide sequences per donor were sequenced, and 15% to 20% of those sequences were non-productive. Results the study describes overall, beyond this receptor: Some IMGT-functional V segments, including TRBV6-2 and TRBV6-3, could not be told apart with the 87-base-pair reads, so those segments were excluded. Sequencing depth was assumed to be roughly uniform across donors in the presence/absence analyses, though that assumption may not hold. A few of the identified cytomegalovirus-associated TCR beta chains were confirmed in vitro to be specific for cytomegalovirus antigens. According to a later genetic analysis, donors in an Asian-associated ancestry cluster had fewer N-insertions in productive TCRs than the roughly 670-donor mean. This cohort had only TCR beta chains sequenced, and the lack of alpha or paired-chain data limited which features could be detected. A further reported finding was that TCR beta sequences accurately predicted the HLA-A and HLA-B alleles for most subjects in the first cohort. In a later analysis, TCR association rates were found to vary across HLA loci, with the most associated TCRs seen for DRB1 alleles and the fewest for HLA-C alleles. Because HLA typing was missing for some donors at each locus, association tests included only the typed subset. A later analysis found that most CMV-associated TCR beta chains appeared HLA-restricted, with HLA associations seemingly driven largely by CMV exposure. In an earlier analysis of more than 500 of the donors, most TCR beta V segments appeared in productive rearrangements about 87% or about 30% of the time, broadly matching IMGT annotations. Because counts were too low, roughly 17 rarely observed V segments, including chromosome 9 orphons, were left out of the earlier analysis of over 550 of the donors. Linkage disequilibrium might explain the correlated functional status among segregating V segments, but an unknown experimental factor could not be ruled out. V-gene and J-gene trimming of TCR beta chains was associated with a missense DCLRE1C variant in a later genetic analysis, and the association was replicated in an independent cohort. When HLA alleles, especially DR and DQ, strongly co-occurred, TCR associations were difficult to assign to individual alleles. A later analysis reported that several top co-occurrence clusters appeared linked to parvovirus B19, influenza, CMV and Epstein-Barr virus. Cytomegalovirus status was reported to be diagnosed by the classifier with high specificity and sensitivity in both the original and validation cohorts. For the cohort, immune exposure information was limited to CMV serostatus. In a later analysis, HLA-associated TCR beta chains were found to be more clonally expanded and to have lower generation probabilities than equally common non-associated chains. A group of highly shared sequence variants was considered likely to be a technical artifact of the sequencing pipeline. Across donors, most TCR sequences were observed very rarely, whereas some public TCRs were present in many individuals. The study gave a list of more than 150 TCR beta chains associated with cytomegalovirus. It was suggested by the authors that the approach could potentially be generalized to other disease states and immunological phenotypes. In a later analysis, 15,000 to 20,000 TCR beta sequences were associated with specific HLA alleles at a false discovery rate of 0.05.

Library method: the immunoSEQ multiplex PCR assay. A mixture of 60 forward primers for TCR Vbeta segments and 13 reverse primers for TCR Jbeta segments was used in the multiplex PCR. The CDR3 region of rearranged TCR beta genes was amplified from genomic DNA with a multiplex PCR assay. The amplified TCR beta libraries were sequenced on the Illumina HiSeq System as 87-base-pair reads. In the source study's methods: Across the 700 or so repertoires, a later analysis counted some 81 million unique TCR beta chains, roughly 11 million of which were shared by at least two donors. A nearest-neighbor algorithm error-corrected the raw reads and collapsed the reads into unique sequences, merging closely related sequences to remove PCR and sequencing errors. Alignment of CDR3 sequences to IMGT reference sequences was used to assign V, D and J gene segments. For a sequence to be retained, at least a six-nucleotide match to both a V gene segment and a J gene segment was required. A rearrangement was called productive if the CDR3 had no stop codons and remained in frame with V and J, and every other rearrangement was called non-productive. CDR3 was defined by IMGT convention, running from the second conserved V-encoded cysteine to the conserved J-encoded phenylalanine. The earlier analysis of approximately 590 of the donors excluded any sequence lacking an unambiguous match to a single V gene segment. An earlier analysis of 587 of the donors called V segments functional above 56.7% productive rearrangements and segregating when the between-donor standard deviation exceeded 5%. To diagnose cytomegalovirus status from the catalog of TCR beta chain sequences, a statistical classification framework was built. A later analysis assigned V and J genes by comparing TCR nucleotide sequences with IMGT/GENE-DB human TR gene sequences. Using the TCRdist pipeline, a later analysis assigned CDR3 sequences along with most-parsimonious VDJ recombination scenarios. In a later analysis, each TCR beta chain was defined by its CDR3 amino acid sequence together with its V-gene family, and reads without a unique V-gene family were excluded. As a way to deal with suspected cross-contamination and a sequencing artifact, a later analysis dropped approximately 590 nucleotide sequences that were highly shared and had low generation probability. In a later analysis, a clonal expansion index was calculated for each public chain from normalized within-repertoire ranks of inferred template counts. In a later analysis, generation probabilities were computed with a VDJ recombination model fitted to out-of-frame rearrangements, and the resulting probabilities were checked against IGoR. In a later analysis, TCR-TCR, TCR-HLA and TCR-CMV co-occurrence was scored with hypergeometric tests, and a repertoire-size bias correction was applied to TCR pairs. False discovery rates were estimated in a later analysis by permuting HLA or CMV assignments 20 times. In a later analysis, co-occurring TCRs were grouped using DBSCAN, with TCRdist sequence similarity added in when clustering inside HLA-allele-positive subsets. Co-occurrence clustering excluded repertoires with fewer than 30,000 or more than 120,000 public chains, plus five with anomalous nucleotide sharing. TCRdb obtained this table from immuneACCESS and retained in-frame rearrangements with V and J assigned. These tables miss some clones; where compared with another copy, unresolved V genes account for less than half of the shortfall, and the remainder is unexplained. That table furnishes V, J and clone size, whereas the DNA furnished D and trimming. The sample table holds approximately 160,000 clones, of which around 72% were seen once. In total, the top ten clones hold approximately 1.5% of the sample.

To note about this clone: Its antigen specificity is not known. Within one base of it there is no much larger clone, and no base qualities were kept.

The CDR3 runs 11 amino acids, cysteine and phenylalanine included. Here the CDR3 DNA is all that survives: 33 bases in frame from base 1. Sequences LNHDA (CDR1) and SQIVND (CDR2) are obtained from the germline V gene (reference sequence). Trimming removed 11 bases from V and 2 bases from J, leaving 9 bases between the germline ends. The cohort consisted of approximately 690 healthy bone marrow donors. At the time of sampling, every cohort member was nominally healthy, though immune exposures that went unrecorded were likely present. The donor tested CMV seronegative and was one of the 352 seronegative cohort members. Each donor provided a peripheral blood sample, and peripheral blood mononuclear cells were used for TCR beta sequencing. The Qiagen DNeasy Blood Extraction Kit was used to extract genomic DNA from the blood cell samples.

Material: PBMCs. The sequence was collected from a man over 45 in good health and CMV-seronegative. The V and J segments used are TRBV19 and TRBJ1-1; the D gene is perhaps TRBD1, on 5 matching bases. This receptor has the CDR3 CACDRNTEAFF. Here is the DNA: TGTGCCTGCGACAGAAACACTGAAGCTTTCTTT.